A single T cell receptor beta chain is shown here with its context. Naive CD8 cells were CD45RO-negative, positively selected for CCR7, excluding terminally differentiated effector memory CD45RA+ cells. Deletions cut 0 bases from V and 3 bases from J, with 11 bases between. CDR3 size: 15 residues. Per the germline V gene, CDR1 is MGHRA and CDR2 is YSYEKL. This entry is derived from a study of shared clonotypes between healthy human individuals. Turning to the study itself: With ages of 18 to 49, the donors were two women and three men.

Measured with immunoSEQ multiplex PCR; TCRdb has only the in-frame clones, and not every one. This repertoire shows around 1.9 million clones, 90% to 95% found once; its top ten account for over 1.5%. The J gene is TRBJ1-1, the V gene TRBV4-1, with D possibly TRBD1 on 6 matching bases. Sequencing was done on a sample of naive CD8+ T cells from PBMCs. The sequence came from a man younger than 35 in good health. Some clones in this sample may be carry-over from other donors' samples. For the CDR3, the DNA is TGCGCCAGCAGCCAAGATTGGTACAGGGACACTGAAGCTTTCTTT. Translation: CASSQDWYRDTEAFF.